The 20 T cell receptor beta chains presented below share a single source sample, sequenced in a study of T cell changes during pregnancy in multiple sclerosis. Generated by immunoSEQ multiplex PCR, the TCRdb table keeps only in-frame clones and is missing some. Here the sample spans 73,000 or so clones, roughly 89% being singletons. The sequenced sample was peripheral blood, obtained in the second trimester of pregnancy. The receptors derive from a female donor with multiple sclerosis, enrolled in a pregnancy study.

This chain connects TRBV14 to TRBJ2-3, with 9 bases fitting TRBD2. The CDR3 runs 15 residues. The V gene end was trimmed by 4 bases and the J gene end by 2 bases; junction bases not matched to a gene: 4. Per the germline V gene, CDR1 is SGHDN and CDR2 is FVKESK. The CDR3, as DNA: TGTGCCAGCAGCCGGACTAGCGCCTTCACAGATACGCAGTATTTT. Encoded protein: CASSRTSAFTDTQYF.

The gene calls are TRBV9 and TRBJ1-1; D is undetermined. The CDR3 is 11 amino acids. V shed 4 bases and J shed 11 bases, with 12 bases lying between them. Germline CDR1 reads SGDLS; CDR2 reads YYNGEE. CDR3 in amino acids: CASSPGTQAFF. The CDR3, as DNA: TGTGCCAGCAGCCCGGGAACACAGGCTTTCTTT.

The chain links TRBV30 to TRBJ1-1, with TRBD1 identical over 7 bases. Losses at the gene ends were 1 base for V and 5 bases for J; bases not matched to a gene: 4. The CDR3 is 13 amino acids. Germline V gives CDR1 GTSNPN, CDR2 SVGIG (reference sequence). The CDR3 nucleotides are TGTGCCTGGAGTGCTATCAGGGGGACTGAAGCTTTCTTT. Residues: CAWSAIRGTEAFF. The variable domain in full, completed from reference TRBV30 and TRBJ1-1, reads SQTIHQWPATLVQPVGSPLSLECTVEGTSNPNLYWYRQAAGRGLQLLFYSVGIGQISSEVPQNLSASRPQDRQFILSSKKLLLSDSGFYLCAWSAIRGTEAFFGQGTRLTVV.

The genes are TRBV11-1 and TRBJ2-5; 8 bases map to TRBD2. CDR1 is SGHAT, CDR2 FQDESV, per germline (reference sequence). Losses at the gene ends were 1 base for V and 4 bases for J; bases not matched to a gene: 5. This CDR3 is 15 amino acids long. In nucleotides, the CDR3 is TGTGCCAGCAGCTTAGTGCGGGGGGTACGAGAGACCCAGTACTTC. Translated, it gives CASSLVRGVRETQYF.

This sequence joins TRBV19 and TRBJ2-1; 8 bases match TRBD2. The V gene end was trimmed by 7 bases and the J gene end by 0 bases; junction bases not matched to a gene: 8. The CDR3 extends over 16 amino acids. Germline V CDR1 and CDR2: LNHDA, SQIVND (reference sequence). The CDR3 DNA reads TGTGCCAGTAAAGAAGCGGGGGCCAACTCCTACAATGAGCAGTTCTTC. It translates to CASKEAGANSYNEQFF. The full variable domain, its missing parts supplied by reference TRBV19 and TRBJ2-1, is DGGITQSPKYLFRKEGQNVTLSCEQNLNHDAMYWYRQDPGQGLRLIYYSQIVNDFQKGDIAEGYSVSREKKESFPLTVTSAQKNPTAFYLCASKEAGANSYNEQFFGPGTRLTVL.

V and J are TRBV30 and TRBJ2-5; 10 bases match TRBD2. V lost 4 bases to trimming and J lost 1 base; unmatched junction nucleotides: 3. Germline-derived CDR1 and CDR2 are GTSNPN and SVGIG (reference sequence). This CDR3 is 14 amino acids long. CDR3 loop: CAWTLAGLQETQYF. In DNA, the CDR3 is TGTGCCTGGACACTAGCGGGGCTCCAAGAGACCCAGTACTTC.

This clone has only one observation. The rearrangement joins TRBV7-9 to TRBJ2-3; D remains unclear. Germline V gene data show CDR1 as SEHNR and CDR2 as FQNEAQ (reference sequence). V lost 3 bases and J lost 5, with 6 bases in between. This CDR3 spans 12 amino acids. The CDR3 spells CASSFAGDTQYF. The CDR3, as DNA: TGTGCCAGCAGCTTTGCCGGAGATACGCAGTATTTT. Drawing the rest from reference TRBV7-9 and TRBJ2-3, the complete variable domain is DTGVSQNPRHKITKRGQNVTFRCDPISEHNRLYWYRQTLGQGPEFLTYFQNEAQLEKSRLLSDRFSAERPKGSFSTLEIQRTEQGDSAMYLCASSFAGDTQYFGPGTRLTVL.

In nucleotides, the CDR3 is TGTGCCAGCACTTGGACAGACCCTAGGGGCACAGATACGCAGTATTTT. Its translation is CASTWTDPRGTDTQYF. The chain couples TRBV2 to TRBJ2-3, with TRBD1 as a possible D gene (6 bases). The CDR3 has 16 residues. Trimming pared 7 bases from V and 1 base from J, leaving 18 bases between. The germline CDR1 and CDR2 sequences are SNHLY and FYNNEI.

This chain's CDR3 is CASSYRAQQRNSNQPQHF. The CDR3 DNA sequence: TGTGCCAGCAGTTACCGGGCACAGCAGCGGAATAGCAATCAGCCCCAGCATTTT. The chain is built from TRBV6-7 and TRBJ1-5; no clear D gene. TRBV6-7 is assigned to the ORF class and has an uncertain function. The CDR3 runs to 18 residues. Trimming left V 2 bases short and J 0 bases short, with 17 bases between.

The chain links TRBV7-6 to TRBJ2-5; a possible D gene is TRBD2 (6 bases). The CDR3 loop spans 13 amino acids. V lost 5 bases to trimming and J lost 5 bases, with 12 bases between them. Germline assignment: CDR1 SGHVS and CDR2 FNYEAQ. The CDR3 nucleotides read TGTGCCAGCAGCCTTACTAGCTACGAGACCCAGTACTTC. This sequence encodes CASSLTSYETQYF. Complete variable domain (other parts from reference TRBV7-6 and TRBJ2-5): GAGVSQSPRYKVTKRGQDVALRCDPISGHVSLYWYRQALGQGPEFLTYFNYEAQQDKSGLPNDRFSAERPEGSISTLTIQRTEQRDSAMYRCASSLTSYETQYFGPGTRLLVL.

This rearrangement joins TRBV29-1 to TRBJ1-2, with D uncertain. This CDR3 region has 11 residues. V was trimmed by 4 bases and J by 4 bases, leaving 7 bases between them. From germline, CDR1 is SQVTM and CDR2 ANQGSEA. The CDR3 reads CSVAHTYGYTF. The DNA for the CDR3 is TGCAGCGTTGCGCACACCTATGGCTACACCTTC.

In nucleotides, the CDR3 is TGTGCCAGCAGCCCGGGCCAGGGATACACTGAAGCTTTCTTT. Its translation is CASSPGQGYTEAFF. V usage is TRBV11-2 and J usage is TRBJ1-1, with D possibly matching TRBD1 (5 bases). The CDR3 consists of 14 residues. V dropped 5 bases and J dropped 3 bases, with 13 bases sitting between them. CDR1 and CDR2 (germline): SGHAT, FQNNGV.

In nucleotides, the CDR3 is TGTGCCAGCACTAAACTGGGGGGGTCTAACACTGAAGCTTTCTTT. Translated, it gives CASTKLGGSNTEAFF. V usage is TRBV27 and J usage is TRBJ1-1; tentative D call: TRBD1 (5 bases). The CDR3 length is 15 residues. Between the trimmed V and J ends, which lost 7 bases and 2 bases, there was a span of 17 bases. The germline CDR1 and CDR2 sequences are MNHEY and SMNVEV (reference sequence).

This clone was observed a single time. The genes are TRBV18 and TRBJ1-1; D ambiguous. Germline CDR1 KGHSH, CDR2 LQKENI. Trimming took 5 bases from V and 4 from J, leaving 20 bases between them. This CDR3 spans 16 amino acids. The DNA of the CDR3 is TGTGCCAGCTCAGACCGGAGCGGCAGTCCGGGCACTGAAGCTTTCTTT. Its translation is CASSDRSGSPGTEAFF.

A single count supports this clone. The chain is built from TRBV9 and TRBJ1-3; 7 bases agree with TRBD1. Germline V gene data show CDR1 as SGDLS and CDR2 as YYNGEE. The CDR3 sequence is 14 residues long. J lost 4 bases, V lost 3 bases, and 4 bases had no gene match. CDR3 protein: CASSAQGSGNTIYF. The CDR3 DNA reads TGTGCCAGCAGCGCACAGGGGAGCGGAAACACCATATATTTT.

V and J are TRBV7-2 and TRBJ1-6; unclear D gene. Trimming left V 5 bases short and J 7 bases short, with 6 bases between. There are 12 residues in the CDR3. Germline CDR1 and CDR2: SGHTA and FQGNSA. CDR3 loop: CASSPQNSPLHF. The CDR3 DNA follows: TGTGCCAGCAGCCCCCAGAATTCACCCCTCCACTTT.

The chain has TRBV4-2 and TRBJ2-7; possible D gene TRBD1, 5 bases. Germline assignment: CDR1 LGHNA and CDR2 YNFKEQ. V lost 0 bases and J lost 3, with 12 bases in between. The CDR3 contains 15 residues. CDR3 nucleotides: TGTGCCAGCAGCCAAGATGGTGCGACAGTCTACGAGCAGTACTTC. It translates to CASSQDGATVYEQYF.

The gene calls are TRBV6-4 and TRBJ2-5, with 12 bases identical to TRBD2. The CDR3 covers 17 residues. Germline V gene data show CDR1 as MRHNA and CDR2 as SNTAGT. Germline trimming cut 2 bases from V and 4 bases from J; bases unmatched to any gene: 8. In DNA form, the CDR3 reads TGTGCCAGCAGTGACAGGCTAGCGGGGGGGAATGGAGAGACCCAGTACTTC. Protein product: CASSDRLAGGNGETQYF.

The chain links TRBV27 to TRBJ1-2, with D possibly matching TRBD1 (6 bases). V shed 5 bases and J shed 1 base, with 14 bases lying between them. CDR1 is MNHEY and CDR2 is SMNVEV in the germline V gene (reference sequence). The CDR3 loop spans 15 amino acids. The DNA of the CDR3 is TGTGCCAGCAGTCTCCGCGGACAGCTTAACTATGGCTACACCTTC. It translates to CASSLRGQLNYGYTF.

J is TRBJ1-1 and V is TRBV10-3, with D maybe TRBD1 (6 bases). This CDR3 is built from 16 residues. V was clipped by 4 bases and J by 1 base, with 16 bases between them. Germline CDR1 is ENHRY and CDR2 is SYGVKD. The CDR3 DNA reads TGTGCCATCAGTGGGGCGGGGGCGAAGAAGAACACTGAAGCTTTCTTT. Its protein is CAISGAGAKKNTEAFF.